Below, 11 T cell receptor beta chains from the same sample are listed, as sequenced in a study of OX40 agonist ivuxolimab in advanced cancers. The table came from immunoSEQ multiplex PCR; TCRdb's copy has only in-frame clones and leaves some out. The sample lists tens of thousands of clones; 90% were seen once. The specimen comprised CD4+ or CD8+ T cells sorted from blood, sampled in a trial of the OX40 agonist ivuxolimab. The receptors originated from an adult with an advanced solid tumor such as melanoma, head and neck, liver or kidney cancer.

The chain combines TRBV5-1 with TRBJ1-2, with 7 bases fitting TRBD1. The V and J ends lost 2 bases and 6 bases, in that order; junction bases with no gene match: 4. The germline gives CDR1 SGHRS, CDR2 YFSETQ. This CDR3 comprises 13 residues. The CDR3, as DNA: TGCGCCAGCAGCTTAACAGGGGAGAATGGCTACACCTTC. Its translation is CASSLTGENGYTF.

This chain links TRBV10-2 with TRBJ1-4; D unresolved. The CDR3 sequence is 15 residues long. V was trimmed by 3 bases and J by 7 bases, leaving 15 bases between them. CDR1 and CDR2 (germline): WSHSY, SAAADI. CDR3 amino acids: CASSELGTSSEKLFF. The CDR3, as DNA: TGCGCCAGCAGTGAATTAGGTACAAGTAGTGAAAAACTGTTTTTT.

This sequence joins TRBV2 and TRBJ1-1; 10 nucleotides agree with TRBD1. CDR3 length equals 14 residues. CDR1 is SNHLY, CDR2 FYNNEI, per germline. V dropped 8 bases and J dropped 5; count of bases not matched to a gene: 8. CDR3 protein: CASGDRGGSTEAFF. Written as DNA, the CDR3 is TGTGCCAGCGGGGACAGGGGAGGTTCAACTGAAGCTTTCTTT.

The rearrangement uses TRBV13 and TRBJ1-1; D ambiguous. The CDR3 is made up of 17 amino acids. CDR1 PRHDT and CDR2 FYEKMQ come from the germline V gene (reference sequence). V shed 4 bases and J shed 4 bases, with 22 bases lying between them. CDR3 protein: CASSSRSRRLGSTEAFF. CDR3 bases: TGTGCCAGCAGCTCAAGGAGCCGACGGCTGGGGTCCACTGAAGCTTTCTTT.

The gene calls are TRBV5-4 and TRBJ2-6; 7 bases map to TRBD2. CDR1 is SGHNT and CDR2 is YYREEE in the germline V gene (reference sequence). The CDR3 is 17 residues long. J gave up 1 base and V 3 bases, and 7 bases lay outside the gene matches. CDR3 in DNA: TGTGCCAGCAGCTGGGGAGGGAGGGCTTCTGGGGCCAACGTCCTGACTTTC. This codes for CASSWGGRASGANVLTF.

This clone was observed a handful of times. CDR3 residues: CASSLQGADYGYTF. CDR3 coding DNA: TGCGCCAGCAGCTTACAGGGGGCCGACTATGGCTACACCTTC. The rearrangement links TRBV5-1 to TRBJ1-2, with 9 nucleotides matching TRBD1. This CDR3 spans 14 amino acids. Trimming at V came to 2 bases and at J to 3 bases, leaving 2 bases not matched to a gene. Germline values: CDR1 SGHRS, CDR2 YFSETQ.

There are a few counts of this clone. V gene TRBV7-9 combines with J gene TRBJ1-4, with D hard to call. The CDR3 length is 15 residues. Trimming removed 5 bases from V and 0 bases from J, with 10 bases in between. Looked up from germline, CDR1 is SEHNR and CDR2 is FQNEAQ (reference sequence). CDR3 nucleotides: TGTGCCAGCAGCCTCGGGTTGACAACTAATGAAAAACTGTTTTTT. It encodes CASSLGLTTNEKLFF.

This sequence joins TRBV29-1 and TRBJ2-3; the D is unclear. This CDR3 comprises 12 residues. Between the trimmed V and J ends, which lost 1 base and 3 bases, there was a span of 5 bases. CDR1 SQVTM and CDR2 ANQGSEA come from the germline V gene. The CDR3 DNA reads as TGCAGCGTTGAAGCGCAGACAGATACGCAGTATTTT. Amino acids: CSVEAQTDTQYF.

CDR3 nucleotide sequence: TGTGCCAGCATCCCTGGGGACAGGGGCTCGGGAGGCTCTGAAGCTTTCTTT. Protein product: CASIPGDRGSGGSEAFF. The V and J genes are TRBV28 and TRBJ1-1; the match to TRBD1 covers 10 bases. This CDR3 contains 17 residues. Trimming at V came to 7 bases and at J to 6 bases, leaving 17 bases not matched to a gene. CDR1 and CDR2 from the germline V gene are MDHEN and SYDVKM.

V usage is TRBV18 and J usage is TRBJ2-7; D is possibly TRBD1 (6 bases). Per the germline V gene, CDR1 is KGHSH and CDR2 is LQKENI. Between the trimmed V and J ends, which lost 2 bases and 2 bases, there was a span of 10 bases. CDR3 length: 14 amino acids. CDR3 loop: CASSPGGQPYEQYF. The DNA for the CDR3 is TGTGCCAGCTCACCAGGGGGCCAACCCTACGAGCAGTACTTC.

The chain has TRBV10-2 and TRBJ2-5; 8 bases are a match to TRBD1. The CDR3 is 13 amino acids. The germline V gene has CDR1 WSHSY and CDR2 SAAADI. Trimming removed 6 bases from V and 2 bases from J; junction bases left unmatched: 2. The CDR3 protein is CASRGTGQETQYF. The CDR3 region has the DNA TGCGCCAGCAGGGGGACAGGTCAAGAGACCCAGTACTTC.